Presented here are 25 T cell receptor beta chains from one specimen sequenced in a study of Tregs in tolerant kidney transplant recipients. Clones were sequenced by immunoSEQ multiplex PCR, and TCRdb holds only the in-frame ones, with some missing. This sample has roughly 70,000 clones, with 65% to 85% found just once. Sequenced input: CD4+ T cells from blood. Receptor source: a human donor in good health.

The chain employs TRBV11-3 and TRBJ2-7; D is possibly TRBD2 (5 bases). This CDR3 has 12 amino acids. Germline values: CDR1 SGHNT, CDR2 YENEEA. Trimming took 1 base from V and 6 from J, leaving 7 bases between them. The CDR3 here is CASSLAGGEQYF. The CDR3 nucleotides are TGTGCCAGCAGCTTAGCCGGAGGCGAGCAGTACTTC.

CDR3 nucleotides: TGTGCCAGCAGCTTAAGACCTAGCGGGAGAGGCAATGAGCAGTTCTTC. This codes for CASSLRPSGRGNEQFF. The rearrangement links TRBV13 to TRBJ2-1; 10 nucleotides agree with TRBD2. Germline V gene lookup returns CDR1 PRHDT and CDR2 FYEKMQ (reference sequence). V was pared by 2 bases and J by 6 bases, with 7 bases of the junction left unmatched. CDR3 size: 16 residues. The variable domain in full, completed from reference TRBV13 and TRBJ2-1, reads AAGVIQSPRHLIKEKRETATLKCYPIPRHDTVYWYQQGPGQDPQFLISFYEKMQSDKGSIPDRFSAQQFSDYHSELNMSSLELGDSALYFCASSLRPSGRGNEQFFGPGTRLTVL.

This chain connects TRBV5-6 to TRBJ1-1, with TRBD1 matching 9 bases. The germline CDR1 and CDR2 sequences are SGHDT and YYEEEE. The CDR3 totals 15 residues. The V gene end was trimmed by 2 bases and the J gene end by 5 bases; junction bases not matched to a gene: 7. DNA for the CDR3: TGTGCCAGCAGCTTCATGGACAGGGGTTCGACTGAAGCTTTCTTT. Encoded protein: CASSFMDRGSTEAFF. Supplemented by reference TRBV5-6 and TRBJ1-1, the full variable domain reads DAGVTQSPTHLIKTRGQQVTLRCSPKSGHDTVSWYQQALGQGPQFIFQYYEEEERQRGNFPDRFSGHQFPNYSSELNVNALLLGDSALYLCASSFMDRGSTEAFFGQGTRLTVV.

The chain recombines TRBV6-1 with TRBJ1-2, with 8 positions matching TRBD1. The CDR3 length is 13 residues. Germline-derived CDR1 and CDR2 are MNHNS and SASEGT. The trim removed 6 bases at V and 8 bases at J, leaving 8 bases unmatched. The CDR3 sequence is CASRSDRARGYTF. The CDR3, as DNA: TGTGCCAGCAGGTCGGACAGGGCTAGGGGCTACACCTTC.

The chain recombines TRBV5-5 with TRBJ2-2; D unresolved. The CDR3 extends over 16 amino acids. Looked up from germline, CDR1 is SGHKS and CDR2 is YYEKEE (reference sequence). The V end lost 4 bases, the J end lost 0 bases, and 13 bases lay between the germline ends. The CDR3 loop reads CASSLLGGPNTGELFF. Here the CDR3 DNA reads TGTGCCAGCAGCCTACTCGGCGGCCCGAACACCGGGGAGCTGTTTTTT.

The chain joins TRBV5-1 to TRBJ2-7; unclear D gene. Trimming stripped 4 bases from V and 4 bases from J, with 12 bases between. Germline V gene lookup returns CDR1 SGHRS and CDR2 YFSETQ. The CDR3 loop spans 13 amino acids. The CDR3 protein is CASSRNLLYEQYF. The CDR3 bases are TGCGCCAGCAGCCGGAACCTACTTTACGAGCAGTACTTC. Looking up the rest from reference TRBV5-1 and TRBJ2-7 gives the full variable domain: KAGVTQTPRYLIKTRGQQVTLSCSPISGHRSVSWYQQTPGQGLQFLFEYFSETQRNKGNFPGRFSGRQFSNSRSEMNVSTLELGDSALYLCASSRNLLYEQYFGPGTRLTVT.

This clone was observed a few times. The chain employs TRBV2 and TRBJ1-5; 9 bases fit TRBD1. Germline V gene lookup returns CDR1 SNHLY and CDR2 FYNNEI. The CDR3 spans 14 residues. V was clipped by 4 bases and J by 7 bases; unmatched bases: 5. The CDR3 is CASSVTGGNQPQHF. DNA of the CDR3: TGTGCCAGCAGTGTGACAGGGGGAAACCAGCCCCAGCATTTT.

The J gene is TRBJ2-7, the V gene TRBV7-9; 8 bases map to TRBD1. This CDR3 contains 14 residues. Trimming cost V 6 bases and J 2 bases; bases outside gene matches: 6. CDR1 is SEHNR, CDR2 FQNEAQ, per germline (reference sequence). Here the CDR3 DNA reads TGTGCCAGCAGATCTGACAGGGGAGCCTACGAGCAGTACTTC. Its protein is CASRSDRGAYEQYF.

The chain is built from TRBV14 and TRBJ2-1; D possibly corresponds to TRBD1 (5 bases). Per the germline V gene, CDR1 is SGHDN and CDR2 is FVKESK. Trimming shortened V by 1 base and J by 2 bases, and 12 bases separated the two germline ends. CDR3 length: 16 amino acids. This chain's CDR3 is CASSQVGQGTYNEQFF. CDR3 DNA sequence: TGTGCCAGCAGCCAAGTCGGGCAGGGCACCTACAATGAGCAGTTCTTC.

This chain links TRBV6-8 with TRBJ1-5; no firm D call. CDR1 MNHGY and CDR2 SAAAGT come from the germline V gene. The CDR3 totals 13 residues. Between the trimmed V and J ends, which lost 8 bases and 0 bases, there was a span of 8 bases. The CDR3 spells CASPVSSNQPQHF. The CDR3 bases are TGTGCCAGCCCCGTGTCTAGCAATCAGCCCCAGCATTTT.

This chain uses TRBV19 with TRBJ1-5; TRBD1 is a possible D gene (6 bases). This CDR3 spans 16 amino acids. Trimming shortened V by 7 bases and J by 0 bases, and 16 bases separated the two germline ends. Germline CDR1 and CDR2: LNHDA and SQIVND (reference sequence). CDR3 in amino acids: CASKVIAGASNQPQHF. Here the CDR3 DNA reads TGTGCCAGTAAGGTTATTGCAGGGGCTAGCAATCAGCCCCAGCATTTT.

The genes are TRBV5-1 and TRBJ1-2; TRBD1 agrees at 7 bases. The CDR3 runs to 14 residues. Trimming took 0 bases from V and 4 from J; bases not matched to a gene: 3. Germline V gives CDR1 SGHRS, CDR2 YFSETQ. CDR3 DNA sequence: TGCGCCAGCAGCTTGGAGGGACAGAGCTATGGCTACACCTTC. This translates into CASSLEGQSYGYTF.

The chain employs TRBV6-5 and TRBJ2-7; the D is unclear. In germline, CDR1 is MNHEY, CDR2 SVGAGI. Trimming left V 5 bases short and J 6 bases short, with 17 bases between. The CDR3 length is 14 residues. The CDR3 region is CASSHRAPSREQYF. The CDR3 DNA follows: TGTGCCAGCAGTCACCGGGCCCCTTCCCGCGAGCAGTACTTC.

The gene calls are TRBV19 and TRBJ1-2; 7 nucleotides align to TRBD1. V was pared by 8 bases and J by 4 bases, with 10 bases of the junction left unmatched. CDR3 length: 14 amino acids. The germline V gene has CDR1 LNHDA and CDR2 SQIVND (reference sequence). CDR3 loop: CASRSTGEFYGYTF. Written as DNA, the CDR3 is TGTGCCAGTCGGTCCACAGGGGAATTCTATGGCTACACCTTC.

This sequence joins TRBV29-1 and TRBJ1-5, with TRBD1 matching over 9 bases. Per germline, CDR1 SQVTM and CDR2 ANQGSEA. V trimming: 4 bases; J trimming: 6 bases; junction bases outside the gene matches: 7. The CDR3 is 14 residues long. The CDR3 sequence is CSVVQGAIGQPQHF. The CDR3, as DNA: TGCAGCGTTGTACAGGGGGCAATAGGTCAGCCCCAGCATTTT.

The chain recombines TRBV21-1 with TRBJ1-2; the D call in the table, TRBD1, was not verified against the DNA. TRBV21-1 constitutes a pseudogene. The length of the CDR3 is 12 residues. CDR3 sequence (DNA): TGTGCCAGCAGCAACAGTACAGGGGACTACACCTTC. It encodes CASSNSTGDYTF.

This clone was seen more than once but under ten times. The rearrangement links TRBV19 to TRBJ2-7; a weak D match, TRBD2 (6 bases). V was trimmed by 6 bases and J by 5 bases, leaving 11 bases between them. The CDR3 is made up of 12 amino acids. CDR1 and CDR2 from the germline V gene are LNHDA and SQIVND (reference sequence). CDR3 sequence reads: CASSLGGDEQYF. In DNA, the CDR3 is TGTGCCAGTAGCTTGGGGGGAGACGAGCAGTACTTC.

The rearrangement uses TRBV9 and TRBJ2-7; 8 nucleotides line up with TRBD2. This CDR3 comprises 16 residues. Losses at the gene ends were 0 bases for V and 2 bases for J; bases not matched to a gene: 7. The germline V gene has CDR1 SGDLS and CDR2 YYNGEE. This CDR3 is CASSVVATSAPYEQYF. The CDR3 nucleotides read TGTGCCAGCAGCGTAGTAGCGACTAGCGCGCCCTACGAGCAGTACTTC. The variable domain in full, completed from reference TRBV9 and TRBJ2-7, reads DSGVTQTPKHLITATGQRVTLRCSPRSGDLSVYWYQQSLDQGLQFLIQYYNGEERAKGNILERFSAQQFPDLHSELNLSSLELGDSALYFCASSVVATSAPYEQYFGPGTRLTVT.

This clone was counted once. V and J are TRBV30 and TRBJ1-5; D ambiguous. The CDR3 length is 13 residues. The ends were cut back, 2 bases at V and 3 bases at J, with 8 bases in the middle. Germline V gene data show CDR1 as GTSNPN and CDR2 as SVGIG (reference sequence). CDR3 DNA sequence: TGTGCCTGGAGTCTGGGTCCCAATCAGCCCCAGCATTTT. Translated: CAWSLGPNQPQHF.

The chain links TRBV5-1 to TRBJ2-2, with 7 bases aligning to TRBD2. V was clipped by 4 bases and J by 7 bases; unmatched bases: 7. This CDR3 spans 14 amino acids. CDR1 and CDR2 (germline): SGHRS, YFSETQ. CDR3 in DNA: TGCGCCAGCAGCCCACAGCGGGGTCTCGGGGAGCTGTTTTTT. As protein: CASSPQRGLGELFF.

This clone was detected only a few times. The J gene is TRBJ2-4, the V gene TRBV2, with D perhaps matching TRBD1 (5 bases). Trimming removed 8 bases from V and 1 base from J, with 9 bases in between. The CDR3 consists of 13 residues. Looked up from germline, CDR1 is SNHLY and CDR2 is FYNNEI. The CDR3 DNA follows: TGTGCCAGCCAGGGTTGGGCCAAAAACATTCAGTACTTC. Residues: CASQGWAKNIQYF.

The rearrangement links TRBV19 to TRBJ1-6, with 9 nucleotides matching TRBD1. CDR1 and CDR2 from the germline V gene are LNHDA and SQIVND (reference sequence). The CDR3 totals 14 residues. Losses at the gene ends were 6 bases for V and 7 bases for J; bases not matched to a gene: 4. CDR3 sequence (DNA): TGTGCCAGTAGGGGGGACAGGGAAAATTCACCCCTCCACTTT. It specifies CASRGDRENSPLHF.

The J gene is TRBJ1-2, the V gene TRBV7-2, with D tentatively TRBD1 (5 bases). The CDR3 loop spans 14 amino acids. CDR1 is SGHTA and CDR2 is FQGNSA in the germline V gene. Trimming stripped 1 base from V and 5 bases from J, with 11 bases between. The CDR3 here is CASSLGGVGYGYTF. The CDR3 bases are TGTGCCAGCAGCTTAGGGGGGGTAGGGTATGGCTACACCTTC.

The chain links TRBV2 to TRBJ1-1, with D tentatively TRBD1 (5 bases). This CDR3 region has 17 residues. The germline V gene has CDR1 SNHLY and CDR2 FYNNEI. Trimming stripped 8 bases from V and 1 base from J, with 23 bases between. The CDR3 nucleotides are TGTGCCAGCCTTAAATGGTCGACTTGGGGGGGGAACACTGAAGCTTTCTTT. This sequence encodes CASLKWSTWGGNTEAFF.

This chain joins TRBV21-1 and TRBJ2-1; TRBD1, the table's D call, lacks a check against the DNA. TRBV21-1 is a known pseudogene. The CDR3 has 16 amino acids. As DNA, the CDR3 is TGTGCCAGCAGCAAAGGGTGGACAGGGGTTTGCAATGAGCAGTTCTTC. Its translation is CASSKGWTGVCNEQFF.